These 18 T cell receptor beta chains share one sample of origin, sequenced in a study of CD8+CD57+ T cells in acquired aplastic anemia. The TCR beta profiling, which covered VDJ combination and CDR3 sequence, was carried out using genomic DNA as the template. Each CDR3 protein is one row after TCRdb ran MiXCR on the reads. This sample has roughly 170,000 distinct CDR3 sequences, with around 60% found just once. Input material: sorted CD4+, CD8+, or CD8+CD57+ T cells (not recorded which) from PBMCs. These receptors were obtained from a human donor in good health.

This clonotype was seen repeatedly, ten times or more. The rearrangement uses TRBV6-1 and TRBJ2-7; possibly TRBD1 or TRBD2 for D (5 bases each). This CDR3 has 14 amino acids. Per the germline V gene, CDR1 is MNHNS and CDR2 is SASEGT. V lost 3 bases and J 5 bases, leaving 14 bases between the germline ends. The CDR3 bases are TGTGCCAGCAGTGAGGAGAGCCAGGGAGACGAGCAGTACTTC. This gives the protein CASSEESQGDEQYF.

The gene calls are TRBV7-9 and TRBJ1-5, with D unresolved. V was trimmed by 3 bases and J by 7 bases, leaving 7 bases between them. Germline V gene lookup returns CDR1 SEHNR and CDR2 FQNEAQ (reference sequence). The CDR3 loop spans 12 amino acids. The CDR3 loop reads CASSFWGQPQHF. The CDR3 region has the DNA TGTGCCAGCAGCTTTTGGGGACAGCCCCAGCATTTT.

The gene calls are TRBV5-1 and TRBJ1-6; no reliable D call. The V gene lost 4 bases and the J gene lost 0 bases, with 11 bases spanning the gap. Germline V gene lookup returns CDR1 SGHRS and CDR2 YFSETQ. This CDR3 contains 16 residues. The CDR3 nucleotides read TGCGCCAGCAGCCTTCGGCGGAGCTCCTATAATTCACCCCTCCACTTT. It encodes CASSLRRSSYNSPLHF.

The V gene is TRBV19, the J gene TRBJ2-7; perhaps D is TRBD1 or TRBD2 (5 bases each). Trimming removed 6 bases at V and 4 bases at J, with 16 bases between. The CDR3 loop spans 14 amino acids. Germline CDR1 and CDR2: LNHDA and SQIVND (reference sequence). The CDR3 coding sequence is TGTGCCAGTAGCTCAGGGTTGGGGGTATACGAGCAGTACTTC. Protein sequence: CASSSGLGVYEQYF.

The chain links TRBV20-1 to TRBJ1-5, with D maybe TRBD1 (6 bases). CDR1 is DFQATT and CDR2 is SNEGSKA in the germline V gene (reference sequence). V was clipped by 7 bases and J by 11 bases, with 21 bases between them. The CDR3 consists of 13 residues. CDR3 sequence reads: CSDKPTGGGSQHF. CDR3 in DNA: TGCAGTGATAAGCCGACAGGAGGAGGGTCCCAGCATTTT.

The gene calls are TRBV7-9 and TRBJ2-7; TRBD1 or TRBD2 may be the D gene (5 bases each). Germline V gene data show CDR1 as SEHNR and CDR2 as FQNEAQ (reference sequence). CDR3 length equals 14 residues. Trimming left V 4 bases short and J 3 bases short, with 13 bases between. As DNA, the CDR3 is TGTGCCAGCAGCTCCTCCGGGACGGGCTACGAGCAGTACTTC. This gives the protein CASSSSGTGYEQYF.

This clonotype was counted a few times. This chain uses TRBV24-1 with TRBJ1-2; D is unclear. V dropped 3 bases and J dropped 4 bases, with 8 bases sitting between them. The CDR3 totals 13 residues. CDR1 is KGHDR and CDR2 is SFDVKD in the germline V gene. CDR3: CATSDASGYGYTF. In nucleotides, the CDR3 is TGTGCCACCAGTGATGCCTCAGGCTATGGCTACACCTTC.

The chain combines TRBV12-3 or TRBV12-4 with TRBJ1-1; no clear D gene. This CDR3 is built from 13 residues. The V end lost 1 base, the J end lost 5 bases, and 8 bases lay between the germline ends. This CDR3 is CASSLGKGTEAFF. The DNA for the CDR3 is TGTGCCAGCAGTTTAGGGAAGGGTACTGAAGCTTTCTTT.

This chain uses TRBV24-1 with TRBJ2-1; 8 bases map to TRBD1. This CDR3 is 12 amino acids long. The V gene end was trimmed by 9 bases and the J gene end by 7 bases; junction bases not matched to a gene: 4. From germline, CDR1 is KGHDR and CDR2 SFDVKD. The CDR3 loop is CATATGGNEQFF. Here the CDR3 DNA reads TGTGCCACCGCAACAGGGGGGAATGAGCAGTTCTTC.

The chain recombines TRBV25-1 with TRBJ2-7, with D possibly being TRBD1 (7 bases). Trimming removed 7 bases from V and 2 bases from J, with 12 bases in between. Germline V lookup: CDR1 MGHDK, CDR2 SYGVNS. This CDR3 has 13 amino acids. In DNA form, the CDR3 reads TGTGCCAGCATCGGAGGGGGCCCCTACGAGCAGTACTTC. It codes for CASIGGGPYEQYF.

The CDR3 region has the DNA TGTGCCAGCAGCTTGACGAGACAGGGCGGCTATGGCTACACCTTC. Encoded protein: CASSLTRQGGYGYTF. J is TRBJ1-2 and V is TRBV7-8; the match to TRBD1 covers 7 bases. The CDR3 contains 15 residues. Trimming took 3 bases from V and 4 from J; bases not matched to a gene: 8. Germline loops: CDR1 SGHVS, CDR2 FQNEAQ. Based on the CDR3 plus reference TRBV7-8 and TRBJ1-2, the full variable domain is GAGVSQSPRYKVAKRGQDVALRCDPISGHVSLFWYQQALGQGPEFLTYFQNEAQLDKSGLPSDRFFAERPEGSVSTLKIQRTQQEDSAVYLCASSLTRQGGYGYTFGSGTRLTVV.

In this sample, this clonotype turned up many times. CDR3 residues: CASSPTEKIYEQYF. CDR3 sequence (DNA): TGTGCCAGCAGCCCGACAGAGAAGATCTACGAGCAGTACTTC. V and J are TRBV12-3 or TRBV12-4 and TRBJ2-7, with D possibly being TRBD1 (5 bases). This CDR3 region has 14 residues. Trimming cost V 6 bases and J 3 bases, with 15 bases left between them.

Ten or more counts support this clonotype. V usage is TRBV6-2 or TRBV6-3 and J usage is TRBJ1-6; D might be TRBD1 (5 bases). This CDR3 has 14 amino acids. Germline V gene data show CDR1 as MNHEY and CDR2 as SVGEGT. Deletions cut 7 bases from V and 7 bases from J, with 14 bases between. In nucleotides, the CDR3 is TGTGCCAGCAAGCACGGGGCACAGAATTCACCCCTCCACTTT. Protein: CASKHGAQNSPLHF.

The chain has TRBV15 and TRBJ2-1; TRBD2 matches at 7 bases. The CDR3 is made up of 18 amino acids. With V trimmed by 0 bases and J by 0 bases, 8 bases remained unmatched. The germline V gene has CDR1 LNHNV and CDR2 YYDKDF (reference sequence). The CDR3 protein is CATSRDSFGGSSYNEQFF. CDR3 sequence (DNA): TGTGCCACCAGCAGAGATTCTTTCGGGGGGAGCTCCTACAATGAGCAGTTCTTC.

This clonotype occurred many times. The chain uses TRBV2 and TRBJ1-1; no clear D. With 7 bases removed from V and 8 bases from J, the gap between germline ends came to 14 bases. Germline V gene sequence: CDR1 SNHLY, CDR2 FYNNEI. The CDR3 totals 12 residues. The CDR3 sequence is CASKGGRKEAFF. CDR3 sequence (DNA): TGTGCCAGCAAAGGAGGACGTAAAGAAGCTTTCTTT.

The V gene is TRBV7-6, the J gene TRBJ2-5, with TRBD2 matching over 14 bases. This CDR3 has 19 amino acids. V lost 5 bases and J lost 5; bases outside the gene matches: 16. From germline, CDR1 is SGHVS and CDR2 FNYEAQ. CDR3 sequence reads: CASSPWTSGGYEPSETQYF. The CDR3 bases are TGTGCCAGCAGCCCGTGGACTAGCGGGGGGTACGAGCCAAGTGAGACCCAGTACTTC.

With regard to this clonotype: This could be a read error, since a much larger clone is one nucleotide away. The chain recombines TRBV7-9 with TRBJ2-5; 8 bases are a match to TRBD1. V gave up 1 base and J gave up 2 bases; unmatched junction bases: 9. CDR1 is SEHNR and CDR2 is FQNEAQ in the germline V gene (reference sequence). The CDR3 totals 17 residues. The CDR3 nucleotides read TGTGCCAGCAGCTTAGACCACAGGACAGGGCTACAAGAGACCCAGTACTTC. Translation gives CASSLDHRTGLQETQYF.

This clonotype showed up just a few times. V gene TRBV7-8 combines with J gene TRBJ1-6, with a weak D call TRBD1 (5 bases). The germline CDR1 and CDR2 sequences are SGHVS and FQNEAQ. V was trimmed by 4 bases and J by 8 bases, leaving 18 bases between them. The CDR3 is 16 residues long. The CDR3 bases are TGTGCCAGCAGCTCCCCGGGGGGGAGAACTTATTCACCCCTCCACTTT. Translating gives CASSSPGGRTYSPLHF.